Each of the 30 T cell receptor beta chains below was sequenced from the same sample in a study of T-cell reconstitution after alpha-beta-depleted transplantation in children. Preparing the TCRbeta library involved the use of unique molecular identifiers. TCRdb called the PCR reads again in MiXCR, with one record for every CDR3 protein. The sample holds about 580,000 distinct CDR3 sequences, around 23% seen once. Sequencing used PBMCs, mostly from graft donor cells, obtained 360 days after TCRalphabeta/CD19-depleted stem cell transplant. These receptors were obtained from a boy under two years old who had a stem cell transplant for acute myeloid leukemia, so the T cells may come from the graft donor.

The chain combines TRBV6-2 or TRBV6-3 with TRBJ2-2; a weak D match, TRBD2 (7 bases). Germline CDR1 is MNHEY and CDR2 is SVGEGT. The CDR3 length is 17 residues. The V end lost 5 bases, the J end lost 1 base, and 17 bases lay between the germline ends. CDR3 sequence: CASSLLGGGQNTGELFF. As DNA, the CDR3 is TGTGCCAGCAGTCTCTTGGGCGGGGGCCAGAACACCGGGGAGCTGTTTTTT.

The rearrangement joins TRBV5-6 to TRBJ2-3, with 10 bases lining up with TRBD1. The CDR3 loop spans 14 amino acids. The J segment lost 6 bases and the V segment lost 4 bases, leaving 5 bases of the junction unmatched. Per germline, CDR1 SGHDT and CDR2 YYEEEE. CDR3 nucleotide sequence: TGTGCCAGCAGCGGGACAGGGGCCGAGGATACGCAGTATTTT. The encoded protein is CASSGTGAEDTQYF.

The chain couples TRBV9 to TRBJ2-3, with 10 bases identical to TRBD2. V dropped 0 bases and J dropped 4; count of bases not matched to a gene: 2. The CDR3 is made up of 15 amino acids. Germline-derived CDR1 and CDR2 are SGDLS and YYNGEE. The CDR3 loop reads CASSVGAGGPDTQYF. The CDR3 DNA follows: TGTGCCAGCAGCGTAGGAGCGGGGGGGCCAGATACGCAGTATTTT.

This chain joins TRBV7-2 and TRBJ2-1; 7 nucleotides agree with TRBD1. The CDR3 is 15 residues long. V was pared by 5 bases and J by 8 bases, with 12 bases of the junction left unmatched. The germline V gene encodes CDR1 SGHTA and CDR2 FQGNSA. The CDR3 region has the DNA TGTGCCAGCAGCCCGACGCGAAGGGGGCACTATGAGCAGTTCTTC. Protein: CASSPTRRGHYEQFF. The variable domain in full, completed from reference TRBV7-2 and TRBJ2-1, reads GAGVSQSPSNKVTEKGKDVELRCDPISGHTALYWYRQSLGQGLEFLIYFQGNSAPDKSGLPSDRFSAERTGGSVSTLTIQRTQQEDSAVYLCASSPTRRGHYEQFFGPGTRLTVL.

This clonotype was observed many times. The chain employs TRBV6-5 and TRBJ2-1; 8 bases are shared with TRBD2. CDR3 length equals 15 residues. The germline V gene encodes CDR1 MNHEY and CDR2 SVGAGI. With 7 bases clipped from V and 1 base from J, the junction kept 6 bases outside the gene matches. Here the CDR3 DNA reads TGTGCCAGCATAAAGGGACTAGGTTCCTACAATGAGCAGTTCTTC. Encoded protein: CASIKGLGSYNEQFF.

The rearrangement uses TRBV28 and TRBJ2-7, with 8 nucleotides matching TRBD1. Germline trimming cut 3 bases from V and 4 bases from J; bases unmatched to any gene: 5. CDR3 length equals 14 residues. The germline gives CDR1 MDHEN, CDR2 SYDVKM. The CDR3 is CASSFLDRAYEQYV. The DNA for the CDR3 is TGTGCCAGCAGTTTTCTGGACAGGGCATACGAGCAGTACGTC.

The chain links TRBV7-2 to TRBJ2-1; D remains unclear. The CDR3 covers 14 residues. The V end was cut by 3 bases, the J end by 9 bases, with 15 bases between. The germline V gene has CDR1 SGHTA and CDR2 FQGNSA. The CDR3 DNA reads TGTGCCAGCAGCTTTAATTATAAGGTTGGTGAGCAGTTCTTC. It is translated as CASSFNYKVGEQFF. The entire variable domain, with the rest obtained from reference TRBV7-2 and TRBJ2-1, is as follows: GAGVSQSPSNKVTEKGKDVELRCDPISGHTALYWYRQSLGQGLEFLIYFQGNSAPDKSGLPSDRFSAERTGGSVSTLTIQRTQQEDSAVYLCASSFNYKVGEQFFGPGTRLTVL.

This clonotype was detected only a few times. Written as DNA, the CDR3 is TGTGCCAGCAGTTTAGGGTTTGGGCAGGACACCGGGGAGCTGTTTTTT. Its protein product is CASSLGFGQDTGELFF. This chain links TRBV27 with TRBJ2-2; D is uncertain. The CDR3 is 16 residues long. Trimming removed 2 bases at V and 3 bases at J, with 13 bases between. Germline lookup yields CDR1 MNHEY and CDR2 SMNVEV (reference sequence).

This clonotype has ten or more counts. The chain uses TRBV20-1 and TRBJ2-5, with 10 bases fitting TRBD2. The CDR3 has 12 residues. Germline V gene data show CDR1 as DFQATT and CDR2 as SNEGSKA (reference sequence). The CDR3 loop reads CSSGTSEETQYF. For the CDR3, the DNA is TGCAGCTCCGGGACTAGCGAAGAGACCCAGTACTTC.

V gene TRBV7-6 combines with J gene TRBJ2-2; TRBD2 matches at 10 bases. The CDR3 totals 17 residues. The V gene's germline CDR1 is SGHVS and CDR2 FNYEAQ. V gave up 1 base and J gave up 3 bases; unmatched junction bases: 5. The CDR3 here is CASSLELLAGDTGELFF. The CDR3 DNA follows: TGTGCCAGCAGCTTAGAGTTGCTAGCGGGGGACACCGGGGAGCTGTTTTTT.

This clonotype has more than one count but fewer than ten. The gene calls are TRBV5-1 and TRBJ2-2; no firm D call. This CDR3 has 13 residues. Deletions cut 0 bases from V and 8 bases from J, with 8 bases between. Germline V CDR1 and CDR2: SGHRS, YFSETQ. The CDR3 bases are TGCGCCAGCAGCTTGGAGACTCGGGGGGAGCTGTTTTTT. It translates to CASSLETRGELFF.

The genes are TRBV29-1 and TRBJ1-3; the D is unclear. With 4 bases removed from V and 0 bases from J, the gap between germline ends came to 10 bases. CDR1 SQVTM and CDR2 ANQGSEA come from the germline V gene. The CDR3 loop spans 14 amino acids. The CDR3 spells CSVVKLDSGNTIYF. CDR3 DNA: TGCAGCGTTGTAAAGCTAGACTCTGGAAACACCATATATTTT.

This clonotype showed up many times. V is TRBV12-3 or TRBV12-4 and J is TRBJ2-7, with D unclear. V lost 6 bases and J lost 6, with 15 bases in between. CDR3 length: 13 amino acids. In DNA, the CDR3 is TGTGCCAGCAGAATCAAAGATTTCCCCGAGCAGTACTTC. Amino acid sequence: CASRIKDFPEQYF.

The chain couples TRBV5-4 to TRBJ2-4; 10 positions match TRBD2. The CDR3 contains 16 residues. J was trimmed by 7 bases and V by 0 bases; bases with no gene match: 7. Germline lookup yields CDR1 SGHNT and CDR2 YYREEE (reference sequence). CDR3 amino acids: CASSLAERGGKNIQYF. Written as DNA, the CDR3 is TGTGCCAGCAGCTTGGCCGAGCGGGGGGGCAAGAACATTCAGTACTTC.

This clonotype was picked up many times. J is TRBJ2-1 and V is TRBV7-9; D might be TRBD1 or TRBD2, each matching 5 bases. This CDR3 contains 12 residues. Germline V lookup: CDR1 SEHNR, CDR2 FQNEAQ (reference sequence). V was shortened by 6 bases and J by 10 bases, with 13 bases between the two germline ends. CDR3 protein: CASSGLRDEQFF. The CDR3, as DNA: TGTGCCAGCAGTGGACTCCGGGACGAGCAGTTCTTC.

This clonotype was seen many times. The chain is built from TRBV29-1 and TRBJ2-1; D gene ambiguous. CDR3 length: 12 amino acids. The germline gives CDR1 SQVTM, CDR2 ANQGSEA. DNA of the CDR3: TGCAGTGGTGGGCCCTACGACAATGAGCAGTTCTTC. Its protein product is CSGGPYDNEQFF.

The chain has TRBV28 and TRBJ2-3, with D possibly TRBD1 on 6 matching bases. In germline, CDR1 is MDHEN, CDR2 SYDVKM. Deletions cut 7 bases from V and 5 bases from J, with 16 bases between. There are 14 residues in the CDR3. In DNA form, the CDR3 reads TGTGCCAGCACCAATGGGCAGGGGAAAGATACGCAGTATTTT. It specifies CASTNGQGKDTQYF.

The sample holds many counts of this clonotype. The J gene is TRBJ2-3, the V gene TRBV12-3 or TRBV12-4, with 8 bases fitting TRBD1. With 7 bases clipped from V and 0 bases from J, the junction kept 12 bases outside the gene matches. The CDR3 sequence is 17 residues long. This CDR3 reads CASTLQGASTSTDTQYF. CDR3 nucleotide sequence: TGTGCCAGCACCTTGCAGGGGGCTTCCACTAGCACAGATACGCAGTATTTT.

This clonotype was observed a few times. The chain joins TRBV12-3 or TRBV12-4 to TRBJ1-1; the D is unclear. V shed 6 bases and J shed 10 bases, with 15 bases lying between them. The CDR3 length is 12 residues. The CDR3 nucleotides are TGTGCCAGCAGCGTCGGGGAAGGATCAGCTTTCTTT. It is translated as CASSVGEGSAFF.

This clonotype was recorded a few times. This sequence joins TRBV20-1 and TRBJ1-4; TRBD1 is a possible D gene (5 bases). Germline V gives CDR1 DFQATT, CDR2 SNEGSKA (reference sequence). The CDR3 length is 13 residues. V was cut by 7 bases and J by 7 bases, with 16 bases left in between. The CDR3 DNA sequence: TGCAGTGTGCGGGAGGGGCGAGGTGAAAAACTGTTTTTT. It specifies CSVREGRGEKLFF.

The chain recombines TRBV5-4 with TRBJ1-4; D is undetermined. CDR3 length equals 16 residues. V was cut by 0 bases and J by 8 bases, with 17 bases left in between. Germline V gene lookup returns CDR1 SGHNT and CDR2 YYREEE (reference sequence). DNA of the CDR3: TGTGCCAGCAGCTTGGGTGCAAGTGTCCCCAAGGAAAAACTGTTTTTT. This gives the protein CASSLGASVPKEKLFF.

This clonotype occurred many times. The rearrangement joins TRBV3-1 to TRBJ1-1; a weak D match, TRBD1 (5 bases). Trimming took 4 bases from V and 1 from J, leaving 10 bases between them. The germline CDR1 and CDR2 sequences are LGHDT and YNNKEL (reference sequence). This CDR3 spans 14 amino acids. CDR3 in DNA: TGTGCCAGCAGCCTCGGGGACGGGAACACTGAAGCTTTCTTT. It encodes CASSLGDGNTEAFF.

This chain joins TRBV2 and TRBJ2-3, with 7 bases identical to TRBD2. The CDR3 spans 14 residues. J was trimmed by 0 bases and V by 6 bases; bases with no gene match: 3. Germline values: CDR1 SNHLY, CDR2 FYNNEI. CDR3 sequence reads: CASRLAQSTDTQYF. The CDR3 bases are TGTGCCAGCAGACTAGCGCAAAGCACAGATACGCAGTATTTT. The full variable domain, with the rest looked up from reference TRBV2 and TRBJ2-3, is EPEVTQTPSHQVTQMGQEVILRCVPISNHLYFYWYRQILGQKVEFLVSFYNNEISEKSEIFDDQFSVERPDGSNFTLKIRSTKLEDSAMYFCASRLAQSTDTQYFGPGTRLTVL.

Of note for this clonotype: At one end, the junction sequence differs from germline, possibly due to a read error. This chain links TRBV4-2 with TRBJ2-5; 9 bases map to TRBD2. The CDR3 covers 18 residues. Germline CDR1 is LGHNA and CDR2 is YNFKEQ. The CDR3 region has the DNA TGTGCCAGCAGCAAAGATCATATGGCGGGAGGGAGTCCAGAGACCCAGTACTTC. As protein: CASSKDHMAGGSPETQYF.

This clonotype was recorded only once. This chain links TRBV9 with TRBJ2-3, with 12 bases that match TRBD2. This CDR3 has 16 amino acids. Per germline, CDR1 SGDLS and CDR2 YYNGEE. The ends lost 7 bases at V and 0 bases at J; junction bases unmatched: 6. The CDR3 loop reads CASGRLAGASTDTQYF. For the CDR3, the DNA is TGTGCCAGCGGTCGACTAGCGGGGGCGAGCACAGATACGCAGTATTTT. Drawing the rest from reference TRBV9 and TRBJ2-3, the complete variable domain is DSGVTQTPKHLITATGQRVTLRCSPRSGDLSVYWYQQSLDQGLQFLIQYYNGEERAKGNILERFSAQQFPDLHSELNLSSLELGDSALYFCASGRLAGASTDTQYFGPGTRLTVL.

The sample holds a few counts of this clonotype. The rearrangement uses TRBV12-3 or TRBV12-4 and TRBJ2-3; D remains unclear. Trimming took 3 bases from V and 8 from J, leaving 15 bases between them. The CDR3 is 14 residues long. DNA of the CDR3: TGTGCCAGCAGTTTGAGCGCCCGCGTAGTTACGCAGTATTTT. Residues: CASSLSARVVTQYF.

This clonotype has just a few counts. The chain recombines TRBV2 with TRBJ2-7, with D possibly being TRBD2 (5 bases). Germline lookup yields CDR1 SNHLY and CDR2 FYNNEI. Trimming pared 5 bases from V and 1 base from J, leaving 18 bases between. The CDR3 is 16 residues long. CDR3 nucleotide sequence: TGTGCCAGCAGTAACCCAGGACTCTTATCTTCCTACGAGCAGTACGTC. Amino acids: CASSNPGLLSSYEQYV.

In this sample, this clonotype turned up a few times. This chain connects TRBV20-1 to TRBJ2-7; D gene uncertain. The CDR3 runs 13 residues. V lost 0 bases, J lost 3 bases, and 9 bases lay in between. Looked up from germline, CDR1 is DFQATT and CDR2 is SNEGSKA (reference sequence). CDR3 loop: CSARDGRSYEQYF. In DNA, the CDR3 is TGCAGTGCTAGAGATGGTAGGAGCTACGAGCAGTACTTC.

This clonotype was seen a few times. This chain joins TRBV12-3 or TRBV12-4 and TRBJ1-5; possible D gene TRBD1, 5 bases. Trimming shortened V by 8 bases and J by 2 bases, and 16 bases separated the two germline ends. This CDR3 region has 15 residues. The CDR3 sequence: CASGLPGQGNQPQHF. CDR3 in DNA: TGTGCCAGCGGCTTACCAGGGCAGGGCAATCAGCCCCAGCATTTT.

As DNA, the CDR3 is TGTGCCAGCAGCCCGCGATTTGGGGAAGGAGAGACCCAGTACTTC. Translating gives CASSPRFGEGETQYF. The rearrangement joins TRBV11-3 to TRBJ2-5; no definite D call. The V gene lost 5 bases and the J gene lost 4 bases, with 17 bases spanning the gap. The germline gives CDR1 SGHNT, CDR2 YENEEA. The CDR3 is 15 residues long.